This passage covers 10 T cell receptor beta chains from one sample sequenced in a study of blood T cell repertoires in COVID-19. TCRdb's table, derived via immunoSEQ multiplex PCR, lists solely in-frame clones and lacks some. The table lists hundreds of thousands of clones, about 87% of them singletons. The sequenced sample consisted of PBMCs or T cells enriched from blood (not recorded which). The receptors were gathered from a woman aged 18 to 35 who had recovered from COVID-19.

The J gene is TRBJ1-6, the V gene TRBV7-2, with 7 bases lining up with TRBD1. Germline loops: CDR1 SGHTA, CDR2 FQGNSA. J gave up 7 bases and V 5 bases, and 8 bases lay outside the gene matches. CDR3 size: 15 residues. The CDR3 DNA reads TGTGCCAGCAGCCGTGAGGGGGCGCGAAATTCACCCCTCCACTTT. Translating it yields CASSREGARNSPLHF.

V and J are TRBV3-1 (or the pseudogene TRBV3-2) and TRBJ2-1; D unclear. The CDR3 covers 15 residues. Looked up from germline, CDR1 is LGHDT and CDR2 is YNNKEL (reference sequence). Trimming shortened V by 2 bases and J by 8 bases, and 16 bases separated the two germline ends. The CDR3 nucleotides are TGTGCCAGCAGCCAATTTACTTCCCCCGAGGATGAGCAGTTCTTC. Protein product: CASSQFTSPEDEQFF.

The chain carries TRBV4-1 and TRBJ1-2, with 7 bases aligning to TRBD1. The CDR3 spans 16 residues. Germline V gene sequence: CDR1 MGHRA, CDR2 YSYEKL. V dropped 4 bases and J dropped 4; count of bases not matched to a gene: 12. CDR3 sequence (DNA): TGCGCCAGCAGCCCGGGGCCGGGACAGCCTTCCTATGGCTACACCTTC. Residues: CASSPGPGQPSYGYTF.

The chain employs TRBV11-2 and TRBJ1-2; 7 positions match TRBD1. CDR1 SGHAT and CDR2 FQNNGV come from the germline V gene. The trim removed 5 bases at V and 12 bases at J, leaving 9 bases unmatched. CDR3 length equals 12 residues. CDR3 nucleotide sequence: TGTGCCAGCAGCGGCGACAGGGAATTGCACACCTTC. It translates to CASSGDRELHTF.

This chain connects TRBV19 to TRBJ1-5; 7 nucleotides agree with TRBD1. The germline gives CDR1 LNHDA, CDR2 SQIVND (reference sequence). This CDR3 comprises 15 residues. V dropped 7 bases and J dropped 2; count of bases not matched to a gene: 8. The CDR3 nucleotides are TGTGCCAGTACCGAACGAGGGGGCGGCAATCAGCCCCAGCATTTT. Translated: CASTERGGGNQPQHF.

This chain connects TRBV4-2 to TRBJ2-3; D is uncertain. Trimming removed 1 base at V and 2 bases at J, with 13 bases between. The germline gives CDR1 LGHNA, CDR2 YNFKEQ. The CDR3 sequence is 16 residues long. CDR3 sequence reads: CASSQVQAYDTDTQYF. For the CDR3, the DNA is TGTGCCAGCAGCCAAGTACAAGCGTACGACACAGATACGCAGTATTTT.

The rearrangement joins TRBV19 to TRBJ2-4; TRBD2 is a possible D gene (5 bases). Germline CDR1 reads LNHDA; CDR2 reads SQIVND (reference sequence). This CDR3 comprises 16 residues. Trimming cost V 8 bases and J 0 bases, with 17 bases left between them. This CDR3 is CASPPPGKLAKNIQYF. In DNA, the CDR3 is TGTGCCAGTCCCCCCCCGGGGAAACTAGCCAAAAACATTCAGTACTTC.

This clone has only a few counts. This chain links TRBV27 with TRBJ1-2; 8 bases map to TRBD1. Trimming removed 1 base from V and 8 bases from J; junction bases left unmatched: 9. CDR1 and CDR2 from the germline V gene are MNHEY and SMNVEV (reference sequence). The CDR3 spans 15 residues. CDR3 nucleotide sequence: TGTGCCAGCAGTTTATTAACAGGGGGTATCAGAGGCTACACCTTC. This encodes CASSLLTGGIRGYTF.

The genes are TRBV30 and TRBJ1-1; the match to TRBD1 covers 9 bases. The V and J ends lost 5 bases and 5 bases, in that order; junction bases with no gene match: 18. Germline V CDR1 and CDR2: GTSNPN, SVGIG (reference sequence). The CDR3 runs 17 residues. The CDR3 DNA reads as TGTGCCTGGCGGACAGGGGCCTTTGCGGGAGTAAGGACTGAAGCTTTCTTT. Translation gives CAWRTGAFAGVRTEAFF.

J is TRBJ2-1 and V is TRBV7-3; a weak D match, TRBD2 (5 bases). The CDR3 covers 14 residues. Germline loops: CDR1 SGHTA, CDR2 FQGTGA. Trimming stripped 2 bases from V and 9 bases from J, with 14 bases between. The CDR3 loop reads CASSLAWSSSEQFF. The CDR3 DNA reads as TGTGCCAGCAGCTTAGCGTGGTCTAGCAGTGAGCAGTTCTTC.